The TCR beta chain described here comes from a study of tumor-infiltrating lymphocytes in primary liver carcinoma. Priming with a constant-region primer yielded TCR beta cDNA from roughly 490 ng total RNA. Three nested multiplex PCR rounds, a slightly modified ARM-PCR, produced the libraries for TCR beta. TRBV1-TRBV30 forward and Cbeta reverse primers drove the first two roughly 11-cycle rounds. TCRdb recomputed calls from the multiplex PCR reads with MiXCR, one row per CDR3 protein. This sample has roughly 330,000 distinct CDR3 sequences, with approximately 64% found just once. Germline CDR1 and CDR2: MNHEY and SVGEGT. The V segment lost 8 bases and the J segment 3 bases; nucleotides outside the gene matches: 16. CDR3 length: 17 residues. This clonotype appeared many times. Blood RNA was derived from unsorted whole blood, and germline DNA was extracted too. Those patients suffered from chronic HBV infection and were treatment-naive.

The clonotype comes from a man in his forties with primary liver carcinoma and hepatitis B virus infection. The sequenced sample consisted of peripheral blood. V and J are TRBV6-2 or TRBV6-3 and TRBJ2-1; 7 bases map to TRBD1. CDR3 residues: CASDTYADRAHYNEQFF. In nucleotides, the CDR3 is TGTGCCAGCGACACATATGCCGACAGGGCCCACTACAATGAGCAGTTCTTC.